The T cell receptor (beta chain) under discussion was sequenced for a study of CD8 T cells in Susac syndrome (dated by TCRdb to between 2018 and 2021). Context from the whole study: The study used repertoire sequencing to test whether antigen drove CD8+ T cell activation and differentiation in Susac syndrome. Overall study results and their limits: The number of individuals in the TCR sequencing and HLA analysis was acknowledged as relatively small.

The CDR3 runs 15 amino acids, cysteine and phenylalanine included. Only the CDR3 portion is preserved as DNA: 45 bases, with reading frame beginning at the first base. CDR1 and CDR2 are drawn from the germline V gene: MDHEN, SYDVKM. Germline trimming amounts to 6 bases on V and 3 bases on J, with 7 as the count of junction bases outside the gene matches. RNA was extracted with the RNeasy kit and about 0.5 to 1 ug was reverse transcribed using random hexamers. The immunoSEQ multiplex PCR assay, covering 54 Vbeta and 13 Jbeta segments, was used to amplify TCR beta CDR3 regions. To correct PCR amplification bias, a synthetic template baseline was used for both primer optimization and computational correction. Concerning the study's data processing: Only productive sequences were kept, with reads annotated to V, D and J genes according to IMGT and analyzed in immunoSEQ Analyzer. Clonality was computed as one minus Shannon entropy normalized by log2 of the number of productive unique sequences. Public and private clones were assessed among the 100 most prevalent clones of each patient and control. Susac-specific clones were defined as absent from healthy and MS cohorts, some 1,000 published viral clones and other ImmuneACCESS disease sequences. The public reads were run again by TCRdb, first through fastp at Q25 and then through MiXCR, and only productive beta chains were kept. Identical CDR3 protein sequences are pooled into one entry, listed with their most common genes and DNA. The authors' filters were not applied to this entry. This sample has approximately 270,000 distinct CDR3 sequences in its table, and about 93% of those were observed once. Clones ranked in the top ten supply 0.055% to 0.075% of the sample.

Peripheral blood CD8+ and CD4+ T cells from healthy donors, Susac syndrome patients and multiple sclerosis patients were profiled using high-throughput TCR beta sequencing. Multiple sclerosis controls were treatment-naive patients with stable or active relapsing-remitting disease fulfilling revised McDonald criteria. Bulk CD8+ and CD4+ T cells were purified by magnetic negative isolation, while CD8+ TEMRA cells were enriched using FACS. Blood was collected in EDTA tubes and processed within 24 hours, with PBMCs isolated through density gradient centrifugation. PBMCs intended for TCR sequencing were cryopreserved in liquid nitrogen and thawed later in a water bath at 37 degrees C. The sorted or isolated CD4+, CD8+ and CD8+ TEMRA cells reached a purity of at least 90%. On this clonotype itself: Its antigen remains unidentified. The input lacks base qualities; no much larger clone sits a single base away.

Recombination connected TRBV28 to TRBJ2-4, with 8 bases aligning to TRBD1. The clonotype originates from a human donor with multiple sclerosis. Sample: CD4+ T cells from PBMCs. In nucleotides, the sequence is TGTGCCAGCAGAACAGGGGGTAGGGTCAAAAACATTCAGTACTTC. This gives the protein CASRTGGRVKNIQYF. The reference TRBV28 and TRBJ2-4 proteins fill in what lies around the CDR3, so the full variable domain reads DVKVTQSSRYLVKRTGEKVFLECVQDMDHENMFWYRQDPGLGLRLIYFSYDVKMKEKGDIPEGYSVSREKKERFSLILESASTNQTSMYLCASRTGGRVKNIQYFGAGTRLSVL.